This TCR beta chain came from a study of T-cell memory formation after mild COVID-19. TCRdb fed the 5' RACE reads into MiXCR, producing one record per CDR3 protein. This table holds 250,000 to 300,000 distinct CDR3 sequences, approximately 16% found once. This CDR3 region has 13 residues. V lost 0 bases to trimming and J lost 5 bases, with 8 bases between them. V is TRBV12-3 or TRBV12-4 and J is TRBJ2-7, with D maybe TRBD2 (7 bases). Sequenced sample: PBMCs or a T cell subset sorted from them (not recorded which). This TCR came from a man younger than 30 who had mild COVID-19 (a few samples of this study predate the infection). Cell type and time point are not known. CDR3 sequence (DNA): TGTGCCAGCAGTTTAGCGGGGGGGCACGAGCAGTACTTC. Its translation: CASSLAGGHEQYF.